The next 9 T cell receptor beta chains were all read from a single sample in a study of neoadjuvant anti-PD-1 for oral cavity cancer. As for time point: after neoadjuvant nivolumab, at surgical resection. The data were produced by immunoSEQ multiplex PCR, yet TCRdb's version contains in-frame clones alone and is incomplete. Here the sample spans 68,000 or so clones, 70% to 90% being singletons. The starting material was PBMCs, obtained after nivolumab (anti-PD-1) treatment. The origin of the receptors is a person between 40 and 85 years old with oral cavity squamous cell carcinoma.

This chain joins TRBV27 and TRBJ1-1; 7 bases fit TRBD1. Trimming took 5 bases from V and 8 from J; bases not matched to a gene: 8. The CDR3 sequence is 13 residues long. The V gene's germline CDR1 is MNHEY and CDR2 SMNVEV (reference sequence). The CDR3 region has the DNA TGTGCCAGCAGTCCAGCCCCGACAGGGGAAGCTTTCTTT. This codes for CASSPAPTGEAFF.

V gene TRBV4-1 combines with J gene TRBJ2-7; the D gene is possibly TRBD2 (7 bases). Germline V lookup: CDR1 MGHRA, CDR2 YSYEKL. V was pared by 4 bases and J by 0 bases, with 13 bases between. The length of the CDR3 is 15 residues. The CDR3 region is CASSRQGGDSYEQYF. CDR3 sequence (DNA): TGCGCCAGCAGCCGCCAAGGGGGGGACTCCTACGAGCAGTACTTC.

In nucleotides, the CDR3 is TGTGCCAGTAGTGTGATCGGGGATGTGCAGTACTTC. It is translated as CASSVIGDVQYF. The gene calls are TRBV19 and TRBJ2-7; D is possibly TRBD2 (5 bases). The CDR3 is 12 residues long. V shed 5 bases and J shed 9 bases, with 14 bases lying between them. Per the germline V gene, CDR1 is LNHDA and CDR2 is SQIVND (reference sequence).

This clone has only one observation. V and J are TRBV10-3 and TRBJ2-7, with TRBD2 identical over 8 bases. The V gene end was trimmed by 0 bases and the J gene end by 5 bases; junction bases not matched to a gene: 9. This CDR3 comprises 16 residues. The germline CDR1 and CDR2 sequences are ENHRY and SYGVKD. DNA for the CDR3: TGTGCCATCAGTGAGTCCCAAGTCCTGCGGGGGGACGAGCAGTACTTC. It encodes CAISESQVLRGDEQYF.

The chain links TRBV7-6 to TRBJ2-1; 7 bases are shared with TRBD2. Germline assignment: CDR1 SGHVS and CDR2 FNYEAQ. The V segment lost 6 bases and the J segment 6 bases; nucleotides outside the gene matches: 11. The CDR3 sequence is 15 residues long. The CDR3 spells CASSLTSVGTNEQFF. CDR3 DNA: TGTGCCAGCAGTCTAACTAGCGTTGGGACCAATGAGCAGTTCTTC.

This chain links TRBV30 with TRBJ2-7, with 7 bases that match TRBD2. V dropped 0 bases and J dropped 2; count of bases not matched to a gene: 7. The CDR3 is 15 amino acids. The germline V gene has CDR1 GTSNPN and CDR2 SVGIG (reference sequence). This chain's CDR3 is CAWSVLSSGTYEQYF. CDR3 nucleotide sequence: TGTGCCTGGAGTGTACTGTCTAGCGGAACCTACGAGCAGTACTTC.

This clone was observed a single time. This chain connects TRBV25-1 to TRBJ1-2; a possible D gene is TRBD1 (5 bases). The V end was cut by 5 bases, the J end by 13 bases, with 20 bases between. The CDR3 runs 13 residues. The germline V gene has CDR1 MGHDK and CDR2 SYGVNS. As DNA, the CDR3 is TGTGCCAGCAGTAATCTAGGGGAGGGAGTAACCACCTTC. Its protein is CASSNLGEGVTTF.

The chain joins TRBV6-1 to TRBJ1-2, with D unresolved. This CDR3 is 14 amino acids long. Trimming cost V 1 base and J 7 bases, with 13 bases left between them. CDR1 and CDR2 from the germline V gene are MNHNS and SASEGT. The CDR3 coding sequence is TGTGCCAGCAGTGAAGTCGGGGTGGCTAGTGGCTACACCTTC. Protein sequence: CASSEVGVASGYTF.

This clone has just a few counts. The gene calls are TRBV29-1 and TRBJ2-1; tentatively, D is TRBD1 or TRBD2 (7 bases each). Germline V CDR1 and CDR2: SQVTM, ANQGSEA. The V end was cut by 4 bases, the J end by 10 bases, with 17 bases between. The CDR3 is 13 amino acids. This CDR3 reads CSVGPGGAGEQFF. DNA of the CDR3: TGCAGCGTTGGGCCAGGGGGAGCGGGGGAGCAGTTCTTC.